This TCR beta chain was sequenced for a study of blood T cell repertoires in COVID-19. Study information: The United States, Italy and Spain were the sources of the acute and convalescent COVID-19 samples. PBMCs, B-cell-depleted T cells, or T cells provided the cDNA or gDNA that made up the material.

How the authors handled the data: Amplified reference gene primers provided the basis for estimating nucleated cell counts. Generated by immunoSEQ multiplex PCR, the TCRdb table keeps only in-frame clones and is missing some. The D gene and trimming were derived from the DNA, and the V and J assignments and clone size from that table. The sample shows about 46,000 clones, over 75% of them seen only once. This TCR was recovered from a woman of 80 years or more with COVID-19, enrolled during active disease. The sample consisted of peripheral blood.

CDR3 nucleotides: TGTGCCAGCAGTGCCACTAGCGGGGGGGCAGGAGATACGCAGTATTTT. Its protein is CASSATSGGAGDTQYF. The chain is built from TRBV25-1 and TRBJ2-3; TRBD2 matches at 13 bases. J gave up 5 bases and V 4 bases, and 6 bases lay outside the gene matches. The CDR3 sequence is 16 residues long. The germline CDR1 and CDR2 sequences are MGHDK and SYGVNS.